This T cell receptor beta chain derives from a study of blood T cells in healthy people across ages. The use of a sample-barcoded 5' primer and a J-beta primer mix characterized a second PCR of 7 to 11 cycles. MiXCR, run by TCRdb on the 5' RACE reads, gives a single entry per CDR3 protein. In the table there are about 800,000 distinct CDR3 sequences, roughly 64% of which are singletons. This CDR3 is 13 amino acids long. Looked up from germline, CDR1 is SEHNR and CDR2 is FQNEAQ (reference sequence). Trimming removed 4 bases from V and 4 bases from J, with 7 bases in between. With respect to this clonotype: Its specificity is not known.

Study-level results: It was found that TCR beta diversity correlated strongly with the percentage of naive T cells. Researchers said unsorted PBMCs prevented a conclusive naive versus antigen-experienced comparison. Estimates of diversity drawn from one million T cells were considered underestimates.

The specimen sequenced was blood. The chain uses TRBV7-9 and TRBJ2-2; D call uncertain. The receptor's source is a young man in good health. CDR3 residues: CASSSTATGELFF. The CDR3 nucleotides read TGTGCCAGCAGCTCAACAGCCACCGGGGAGCTGTTTTTT.